This T cell receptor (beta chain) was observed in a study of naive and memory T cell subsets. Overall study findings and caveats: Over 85% of naive TCR sequences appeared only once, unlike memory subsets.

The germline CDR1 and CDR2 sequences are MNHEY and SVGAGI. This CDR3 spans 14 amino acids. With V trimmed by 7 bases and J by 7 bases, 9 bases remained unmatched. Both TRBC1 and TRBC2 were covered by a beta constant-region primer of two equimolar oligonucleotides. The ligated cDNA underwent four PCR rounds using SP2 and nested alpha and beta constant-region primers. A 12-nucleotide UMI and the SP2 primer were added to the cDNA 3' end by oligonucleotide ligation. TCRdb re-called the UMI-ligation and nested PCR reads with MiXCR, one entry per CDR3 protein. The data show 95,000 to 150,000 distinct CDR3 sequences, roughly 36% seen once. This clonotype was counted only a few times. The antigen is not known.

The chain combines TRBV6-5 with TRBJ2-1; TRBD1 agrees at 8 bases. Sequenced sample: central memory CD4+ T cells from blood. This receptor was taken from a human donor in good health. The CDR3 DNA is TGTGCCAGCACTACTAACAGGGGGAGGAATGAGCAGTTCTTC. As protein: CASTTNRGRNEQFF.